This record looks at one T cell receptor beta chain sequence and its context. Its antigen is unknown. The sample comes from a study of graft-versus-host responses after intestinal transplantation. Across the whole study: Anti-thymocyte globulin induction was given to all recipients, followed by tacrolimus and steroids for around three years. General study points: GvH clones occurred in recipient marrow; some first appeared in ileum or blood. The study associated peak circulating GvH clone levels with early post-transplant HvG declines.

Measured with immunoSEQ multiplex PCR; TCRdb has only the in-frame clones, and not every one. Found here are approximately 88,000 clones, almost 90% of them singletons; the top ten hold nearly 0.11%. The V end was cut by 7 bases, the J end by 3 bases, with 22 bases between. This CDR3 region has 16 residues. Germline loops: CDR1 LGHNT, CDR2 FRNRAP. The rearrangement joins TRBV12-5 to TRBJ2-7; tentatively, D is TRBD1 (5 bases). This TCR was sampled from a human donor who received an intestinal transplant. The sequencing here drew on unstimulated CD4+ T cells sorted from spleen or lymph node cells, taken before intestinal transplant. CDR3: CASATKIGAGLYEQYF. CDR3 coding DNA: TGTGCTAGTGCCACCAAAATAGGGGCAGGCCTCTACGAGCAGTACTTC.